Included here is one TCR beta chain sequence, with context. Its antigen remains unknown. The data were taken from a study of immune evolution from preneoplasia to lung adenocarcinoma. Study-level information: HLA loss of heterozygosity: over 5.5% AIS, about 15% MIA, over 30% ADC, none AAH.

Profiled with immunoSEQ multiplex PCR; TCRdb holds only in-frame clones, not every one. The table has 5,500 to 6,000 clones, 60% to 75% seen once. General study findings and limits: From normal lung to invasive adenocarcinoma, top clone frequencies appeared to decrease. Later-stage lesions appeared to have more T cells, more diversity, less clonality.

V lost 7 bases, J lost 2 bases, and 15 bases lay in between. Looked up from germline, CDR1 is SGHVS and CDR2 is FQNEAQ. CDR3 size: 14 residues. Between the mid-2010s and the late 2010s, patients underwent resection in Japan or China. This sequence joins TRBV7-8 and TRBJ2-7; the D call may be TRBD1 or TRBD2 (5 bases each). Material for sequencing was FFPE lung adenocarcinoma in situ tissue. The clonotype originates from a person aged 55-79 years with lung adenocarcinoma. The CDR3 here is CASIPGTKPYEQYF. CDR3 DNA: TGTGCCAGCATCCCCGGGACGAAGCCCTACGAGCAGTACTTC.